This T cell receptor beta chain appears in the sequencing data of a study of naive CD8 T cells in extremely preterm neonates (dated by TCRdb to about 2017). For the study in its entirety: The study compared the TCRbeta CDR3 repertoires of sorted naive CD8+ T cells among four age groups: extremely preterm neonates, term neonates, young children and adults. Findings and caveats that apply to the study as a whole: Prospective longitudinal studies of preterm and term neonates were called for by the authors so that T cell development could be tracked within individuals. A small sample size and variable productive template counts among preterm samples were noted by the authors as limitations. A higher proportion of shared CDR3 nucleotide sequences was found in preterm neonates (approximately 2.5%) than in term neonates (approximately 0.4%), young children (approximately 0.03%) and adults (approximately 0.01%). Compared with the older groups, preterm CDR3s were shorter and closer to germline, carrying fewer N additions and showing less junctional trimming. Compared with all other age groups, preterm neonates showed significantly lower iChao1 richness (p < 0.05) along with an even clone distribution, indicating a less rich repertoire.

The germline V gene (reference sequence) sets CDR1 to SEHNR and CDR2 to FQNEAQ. The CDR3 numbers 17 residues from cysteine through phenylalanine. Only CDR3 DNA is held: 51 bases, read in frame from base 1. V has 2 bases trimmed and J has 5 bases trimmed; junction bases matching no gene number 11. Points on this clone: It has no known antigen specificity. No qualities accompany the bases; no much larger clone lies one base away.

TCRbeta CDR3 regions were amplified from genomic DNA by a two-step, bias-controlled multiplex PCR. The multiplex PCR included primers specific for each TRBV and TRBJ gene segment. TCRbeta repertoire data were generated with the immunoSEQ Assay. In the source study's methods: A relative-frequency ratio and a modified nearest-neighbor algorithm were applied to filter and cluster reads so that closely related sequences were merged. V, D and J gene assignments for CDR3 sequences followed IMGT annotation. Template counts were quantified against synthetic TCR CDR3 analog sequences and normalized for PCR amplification bias. Only unique productive sequences, defined as in-frame CDR3 sequences lacking stop codons, were included in the analyses. The immunoSEQ Analyzer software was used to calculate clonality, defined as 1 minus Pielou's evenness, and iChao1 richness. JMP was used for statistical testing, with Student's t-test or a non-parametric test applied depending on Shapiro-Wilk normality results. TCRdb provides this immuneACCESS table in a form limited to in-frame rearrangements. Some clones are lacking; in checked studies, under half of them reflect an unresolved V gene, and why the rest are absent is not known. V and J calls and clone size are copied from that table; D and trimming were computed from the DNA. The sample includes 7,300 or so clones, with roughly 90% observed a single time. The top ten clones comprise 0.47% of the sample.

Term cord blood was obtained from roughly five elective full-term cesarean deliveries at about 37-42 weeks of gestation, without labor or rupture of membranes. The study left out pregnancies involving fetal demise, active maternal HSV infection or known maternal HIV infection. A FACSAria III cell sorter was used to sort live, Annexin V-negative naive CD8+ T cells (CD3+CD8+CD45RA+CCR7+). Each sample yielded roughly 19,000 to 110,000 sorted naive CD8+ T cells. Preassembled standardized sampling kits were used to collect mixed venous-arterial cord blood. Cord blood was kept at room temperature and processed within 4 hours of collection. Ficoll-Paque density gradient centrifugation was used to isolate mononuclear cells from diluted blood. Before sorting, mononuclear cells were cryopreserved in roughly 10% DMSO plus 90% FBS and kept long term at -150 degrees C. Thawed cells were stained with Annexin V and antibodies against CD3, CD8, CCR7 and CD45RA. Genomic DNA was extracted from snap-frozen sorted cell pellets with the DNeasy Blood and Tissue Kit.

The chain uses TRBV7-9 and TRBJ2-7; a stretch of 11 junction bases matches TRBD1. The TCR comes from a newborn in good health. Sequenced: naive CD8+ T cells from cord blood. Here the CDR3 is given as CASSLRTGGLISDEQYF. DNA sequence: TGTGCCAGCAGCTTAAGGACAGGGGGCTTAATAAGCGACGAGCAGTACTTC.